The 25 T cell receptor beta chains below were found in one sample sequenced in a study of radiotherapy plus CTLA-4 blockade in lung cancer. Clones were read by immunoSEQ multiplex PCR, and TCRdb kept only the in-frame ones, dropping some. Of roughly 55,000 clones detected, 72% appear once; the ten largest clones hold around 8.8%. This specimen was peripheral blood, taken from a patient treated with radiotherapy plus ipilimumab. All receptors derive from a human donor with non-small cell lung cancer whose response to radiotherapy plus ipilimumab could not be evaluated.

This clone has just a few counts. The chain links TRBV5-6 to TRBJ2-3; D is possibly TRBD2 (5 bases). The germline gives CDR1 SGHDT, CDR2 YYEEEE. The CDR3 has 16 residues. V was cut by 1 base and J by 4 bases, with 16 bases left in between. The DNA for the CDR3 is TGTGCCAGCAGCTTGAATTTTCGGCAGGAGGCAGATACGCAGTATTTT. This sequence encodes CASSLNFRQEADTQYF.

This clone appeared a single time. The CDR3 DNA reads TGTGCCAGTAGTATAGTGGGGCGAGAGACCCAGTACTTC. Translating it yields CASSIVGRETQYF. The chain is built from TRBV19 and TRBJ2-5; D perhaps matches TRBD1 (5 bases). V gave up 1 base and J gave up 4 bases, with 7 bases separating them. Germline V gene data show CDR1 as LNHDA and CDR2 as SQIVND (reference sequence). The CDR3 consists of 13 residues.

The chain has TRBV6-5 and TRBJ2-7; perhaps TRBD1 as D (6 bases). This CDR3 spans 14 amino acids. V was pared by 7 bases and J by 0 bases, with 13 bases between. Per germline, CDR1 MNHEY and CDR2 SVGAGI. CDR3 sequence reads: CASTSRQASYEQYF. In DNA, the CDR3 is TGTGCCAGCACGTCCCGACAGGCCTCCTACGAGCAGTACTTC.

CDR3 nucleotide sequence: TGCGCCAGCAGCTTGGCCGGGGGGACCGAGCAGTACTTC. The encoded protein is CASSLAGGTEQYF. The chain combines TRBV5-1 with TRBJ2-7; 7 bases align to TRBD2. The CDR3 runs 13 residues. The junction had 3 bases not matched to a gene; V was cut back by 0 bases and J by 6 bases. Germline V gene data show CDR1 as SGHRS and CDR2 as YFSETQ.

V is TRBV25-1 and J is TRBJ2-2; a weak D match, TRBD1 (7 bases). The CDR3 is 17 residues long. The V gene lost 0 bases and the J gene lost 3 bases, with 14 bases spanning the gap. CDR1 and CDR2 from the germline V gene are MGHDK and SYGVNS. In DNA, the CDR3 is TGTGCCAGCAGTGAATATGGAGGGGGCCAGGACACCGGGGAGCTGTTTTTT. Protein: CASSEYGGGQDTGELFF.

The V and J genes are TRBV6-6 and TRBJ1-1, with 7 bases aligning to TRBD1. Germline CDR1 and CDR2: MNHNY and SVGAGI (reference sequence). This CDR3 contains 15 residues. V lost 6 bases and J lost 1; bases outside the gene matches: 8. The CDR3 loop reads CASRYRRTGNTEAFF. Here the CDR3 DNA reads TGTGCCAGCAGATACCGGCGGACAGGGAACACTGAAGCTTTCTTT.

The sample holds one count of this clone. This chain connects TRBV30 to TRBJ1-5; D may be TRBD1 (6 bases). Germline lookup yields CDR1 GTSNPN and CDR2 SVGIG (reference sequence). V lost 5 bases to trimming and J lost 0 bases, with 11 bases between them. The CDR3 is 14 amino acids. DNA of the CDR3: TGTGCCTGGGCTCGGACAGTTAGCAATCAGCCCCAGCATTTT. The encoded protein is CAWARTVSNQPQHF.

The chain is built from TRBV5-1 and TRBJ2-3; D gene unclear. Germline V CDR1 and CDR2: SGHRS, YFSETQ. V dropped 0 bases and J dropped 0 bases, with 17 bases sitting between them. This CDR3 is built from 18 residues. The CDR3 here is CASSLANSSLRSTDTQYF. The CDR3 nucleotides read TGCGCCAGCAGCTTGGCCAACAGTTCCCTCCGTAGCACAGATACGCAGTATTTT.

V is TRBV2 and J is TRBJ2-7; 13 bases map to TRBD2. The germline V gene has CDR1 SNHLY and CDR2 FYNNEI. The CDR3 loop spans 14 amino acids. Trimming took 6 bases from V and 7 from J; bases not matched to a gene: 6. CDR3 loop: CASRRLAGGGEQYF. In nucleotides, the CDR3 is TGTGCCAGCAGGCGACTAGCGGGAGGAGGGGAGCAGTACTTC. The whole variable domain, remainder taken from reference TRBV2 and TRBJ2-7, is EPEVTQTPSHQVTQMGQEVILRCVPISNHLYFYWYRQILGQKVEFLVSFYNNEISEKSEIFDDQFSVERPDGSNFTLKIRSTKLEDSAMYFCASRRLAGGGEQYFGPGTRLTVT.

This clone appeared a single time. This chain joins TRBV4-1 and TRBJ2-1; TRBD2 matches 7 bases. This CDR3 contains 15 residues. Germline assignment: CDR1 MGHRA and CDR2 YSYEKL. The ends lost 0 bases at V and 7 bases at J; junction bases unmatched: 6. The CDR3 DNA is TGCGCCAGCAGCCAAGATCCAACTAGCGATAATGAGCAGTTCTTC. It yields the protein CASSQDPTSDNEQFF.

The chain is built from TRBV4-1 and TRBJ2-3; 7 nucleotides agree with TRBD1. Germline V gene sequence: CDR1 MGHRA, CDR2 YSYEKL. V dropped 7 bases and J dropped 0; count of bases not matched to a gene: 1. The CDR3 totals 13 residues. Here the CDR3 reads CASKTGSTDTQYF. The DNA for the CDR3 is TGCGCCAGCAAGACAGGGAGCACAGATACGCAGTATTTT.

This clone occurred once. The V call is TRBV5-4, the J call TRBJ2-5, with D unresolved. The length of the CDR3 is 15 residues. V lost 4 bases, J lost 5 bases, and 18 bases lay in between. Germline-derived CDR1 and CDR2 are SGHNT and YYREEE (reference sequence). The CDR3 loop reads CASSQVTRFEETQYF. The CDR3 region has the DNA TGTGCCAGCAGCCAAGTCACCAGGTTCGAGGAGACCCAGTACTTC. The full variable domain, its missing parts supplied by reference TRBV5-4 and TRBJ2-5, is ETGVTQSPTHLIKTRGQQVTLRCSSQSGHNTVSWYQQALGQGPQFIFQYYREEENGRGNFPPRFSGLQFPNYSSELNVNALELDDSALYLCASSQVTRFEETQYFGPGTRLLVL.

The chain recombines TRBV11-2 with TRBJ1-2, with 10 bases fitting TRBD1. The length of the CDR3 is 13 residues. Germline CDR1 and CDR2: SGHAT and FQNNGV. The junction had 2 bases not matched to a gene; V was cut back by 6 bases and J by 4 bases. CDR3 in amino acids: CASRWTGGYGYTF. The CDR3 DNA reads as TGTGCCAGCAGGTGGACAGGGGGCTATGGCTACACCTTC. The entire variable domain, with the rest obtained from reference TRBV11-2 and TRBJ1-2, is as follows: EAGVAQSPRYKIIEKRQSVAFWCNPISGHATLYWYQQILGQGPKLLIQFQNNGVVDDSQLPKDRFSAERLKGVDSTLKIQPAKLEDSAVYLCASRWTGGYGYTFGSGTRLTVV.

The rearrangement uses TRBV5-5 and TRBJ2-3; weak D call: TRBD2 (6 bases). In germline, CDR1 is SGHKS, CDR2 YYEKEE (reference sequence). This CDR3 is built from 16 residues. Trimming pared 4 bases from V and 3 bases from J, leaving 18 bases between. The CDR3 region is CASSRGTGTSTDTQYF. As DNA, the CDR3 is TGTGCCAGCAGCCGCGGGACCGGAACATCAACAGATACGCAGTATTTT. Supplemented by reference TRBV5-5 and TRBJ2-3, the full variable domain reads DAGVTQSPTHLIKTRGQQVTLRCSPISGHKSVSWYQQVLGQGPQFIFQYYEKEERGRGNFPDRFSARQFPNYSSELNVNALLLGDSALYLCASSRGTGTSTDTQYFGPGTRLTVL.

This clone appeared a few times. Here the CDR3 DNA reads TGCAGCGTTACCGATAGCGGGAGTGGTACAGATACGCAGTATTTT. It codes for CSVTDSGSGTDTQYF. The chain uses TRBV29-1 and TRBJ2-3, with TRBD2 matching 9 bases. The V gene's germline CDR1 is SQVTM and CDR2 ANQGSEA. With 5 bases clipped from V and 3 bases from J, the junction kept 9 bases outside the gene matches. CDR3 length: 15 residues.

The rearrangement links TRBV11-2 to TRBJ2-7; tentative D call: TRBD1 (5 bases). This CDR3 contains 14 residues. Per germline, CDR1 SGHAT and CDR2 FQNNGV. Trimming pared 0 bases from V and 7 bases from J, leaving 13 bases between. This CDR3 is CASSLDWAGREQYF. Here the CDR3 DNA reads TGTGCCAGCAGCTTAGATTGGGCAGGGCGGGAGCAGTACTTC.

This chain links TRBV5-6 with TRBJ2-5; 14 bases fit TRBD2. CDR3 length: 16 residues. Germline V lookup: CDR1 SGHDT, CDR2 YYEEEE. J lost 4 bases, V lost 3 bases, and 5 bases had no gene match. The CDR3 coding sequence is TGTGCCAGCAGCTGGGGACTAGCGGGAGTAGGAGAGACCCAGTACTTC. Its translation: CASSWGLAGVGETQYF.

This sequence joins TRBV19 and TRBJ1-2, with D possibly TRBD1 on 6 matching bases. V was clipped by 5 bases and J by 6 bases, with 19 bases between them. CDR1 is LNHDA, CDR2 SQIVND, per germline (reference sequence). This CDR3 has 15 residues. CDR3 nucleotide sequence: TGTGCCAGTAGTCTTTCCTCCGGGGGGGGGCATGGCTACACCTTC. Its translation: CASSLSSGGGHGYTF. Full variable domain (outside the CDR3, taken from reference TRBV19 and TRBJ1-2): DGGITQSPKYLFRKEGQNVTLSCEQNLNHDAMYWYRQDPGQGLRLIYYSQIVNDFQKGDIAEGYSVSREKKESFPLTVTSAQKNPTAFYLCASSLSSGGGHGYTFGSGTRLTVV.

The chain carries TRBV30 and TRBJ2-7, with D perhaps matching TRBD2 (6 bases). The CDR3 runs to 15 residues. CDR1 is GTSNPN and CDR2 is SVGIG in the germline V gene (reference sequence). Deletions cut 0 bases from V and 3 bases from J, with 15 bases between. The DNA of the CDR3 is TGTGCCTGGAGTGTAAAACGACTGCGGGGCTACGAGCAGTACTTC. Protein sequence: CAWSVKRLRGYEQYF.

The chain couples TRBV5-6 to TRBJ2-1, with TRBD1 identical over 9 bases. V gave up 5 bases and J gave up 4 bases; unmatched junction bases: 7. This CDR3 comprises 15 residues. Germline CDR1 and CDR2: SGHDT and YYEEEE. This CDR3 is CASSKDRGGYNEQFF. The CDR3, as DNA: TGTGCCAGCAGTAAGGACAGGGGAGGGTACAATGAGCAGTTCTTC.

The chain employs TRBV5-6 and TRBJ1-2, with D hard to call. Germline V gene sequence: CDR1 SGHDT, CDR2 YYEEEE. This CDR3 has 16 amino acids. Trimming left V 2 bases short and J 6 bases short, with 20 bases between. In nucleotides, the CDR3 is TGTGCCAGCAGCTTAGGTCTTTGGCGCATACGGGATGGCTACACCTTC. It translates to CASSLGLWRIRDGYTF.

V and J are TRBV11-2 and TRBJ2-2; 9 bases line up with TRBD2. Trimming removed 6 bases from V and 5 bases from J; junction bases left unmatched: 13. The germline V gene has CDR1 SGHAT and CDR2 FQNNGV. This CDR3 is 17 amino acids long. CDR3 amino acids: CASSWGRGRAQTGELFF. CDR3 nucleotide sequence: TGTGCCAGCAGTTGGGGCCGCGGGAGGGCCCAGACCGGGGAGCTGTTTTTT. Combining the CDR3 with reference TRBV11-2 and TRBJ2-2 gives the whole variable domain EAGVAQSPRYKIIEKRQSVAFWCNPISGHATLYWYQQILGQGPKLLIQFQNNGVVDDSQLPKDRFSAERLKGVDSTLKIQPAKLEDSAVYLCASSWGRGRAQTGELFFGEGSRLTVL.

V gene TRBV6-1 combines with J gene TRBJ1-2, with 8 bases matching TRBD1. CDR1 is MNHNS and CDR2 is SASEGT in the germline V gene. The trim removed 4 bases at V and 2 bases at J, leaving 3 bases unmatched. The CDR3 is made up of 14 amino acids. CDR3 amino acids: CASSAHRGNYGYTF. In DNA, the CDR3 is TGTGCCAGCAGTGCACACAGGGGGAACTATGGCTACACCTTC.

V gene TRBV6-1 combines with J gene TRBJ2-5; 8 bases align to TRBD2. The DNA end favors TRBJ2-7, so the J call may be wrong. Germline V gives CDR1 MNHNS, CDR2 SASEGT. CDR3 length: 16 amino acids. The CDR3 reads CASSGGRVAGSYEQYF. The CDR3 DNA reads TGTGCCAGCAGTGGGGGGAGGGTAGCGGGGTCCTACGAGCAGTACTTC.

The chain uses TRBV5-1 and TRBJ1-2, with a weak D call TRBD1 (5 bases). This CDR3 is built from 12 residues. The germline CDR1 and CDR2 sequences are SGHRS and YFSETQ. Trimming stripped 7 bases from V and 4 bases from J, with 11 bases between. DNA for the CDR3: TGCGCCAGCCGCAGGGAGGGCTATGGCTACACCTTC. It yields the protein CASRREGYGYTF.